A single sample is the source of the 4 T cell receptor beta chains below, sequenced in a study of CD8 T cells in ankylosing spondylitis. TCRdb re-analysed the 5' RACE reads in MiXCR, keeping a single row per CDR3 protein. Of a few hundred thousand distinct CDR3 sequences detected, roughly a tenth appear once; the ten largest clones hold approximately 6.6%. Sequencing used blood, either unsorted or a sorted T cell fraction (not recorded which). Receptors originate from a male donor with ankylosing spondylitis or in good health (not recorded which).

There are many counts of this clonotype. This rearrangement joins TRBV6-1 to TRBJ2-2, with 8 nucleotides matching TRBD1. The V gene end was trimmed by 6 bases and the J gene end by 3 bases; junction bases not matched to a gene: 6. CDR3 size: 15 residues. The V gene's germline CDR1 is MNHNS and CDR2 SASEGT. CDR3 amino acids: CASRETGGYTGELFF. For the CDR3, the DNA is TGTGCCAGCAGGGAAACAGGGGGGTACACCGGGGAGCTGTTTTTT.

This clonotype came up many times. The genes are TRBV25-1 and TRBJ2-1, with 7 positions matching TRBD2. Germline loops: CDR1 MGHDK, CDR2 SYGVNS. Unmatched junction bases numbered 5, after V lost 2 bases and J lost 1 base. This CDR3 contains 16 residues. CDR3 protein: CASSEMTSQSYNEQFF. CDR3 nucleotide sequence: TGTGCCAGCAGTGAAATGACTAGCCAGTCCTACAATGAGCAGTTCTTC.

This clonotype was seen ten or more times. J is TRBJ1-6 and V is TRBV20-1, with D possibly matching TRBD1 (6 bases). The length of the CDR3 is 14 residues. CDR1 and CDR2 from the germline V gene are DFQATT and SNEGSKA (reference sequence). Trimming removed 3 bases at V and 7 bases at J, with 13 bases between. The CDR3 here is CSASTGQQNSPLHF. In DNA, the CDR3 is TGCAGTGCTAGTACCGGACAGCAAAATTCACCCCTCCACTTT.

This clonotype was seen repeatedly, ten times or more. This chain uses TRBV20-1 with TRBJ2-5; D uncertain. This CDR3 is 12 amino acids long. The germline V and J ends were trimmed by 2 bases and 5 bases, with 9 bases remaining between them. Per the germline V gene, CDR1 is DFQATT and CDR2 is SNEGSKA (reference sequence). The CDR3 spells CSARMGAETQYF. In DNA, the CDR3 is TGCAGTGCTAGAATGGGTGCCGAGACCCAGTACTTC.